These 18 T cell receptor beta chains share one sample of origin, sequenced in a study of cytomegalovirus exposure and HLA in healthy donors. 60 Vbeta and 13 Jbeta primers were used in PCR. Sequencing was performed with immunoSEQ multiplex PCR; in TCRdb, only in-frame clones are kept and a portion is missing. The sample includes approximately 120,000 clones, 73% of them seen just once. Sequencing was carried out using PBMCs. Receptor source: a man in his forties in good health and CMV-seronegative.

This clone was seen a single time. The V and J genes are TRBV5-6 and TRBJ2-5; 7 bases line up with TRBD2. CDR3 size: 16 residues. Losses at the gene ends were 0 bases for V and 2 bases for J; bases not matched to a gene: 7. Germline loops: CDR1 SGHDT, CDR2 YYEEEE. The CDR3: CASSLVASGRQETQYF. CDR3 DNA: TGTGCCAGCAGCTTGGTCGCTAGCGGTAGGCAAGAGACCCAGTACTTC. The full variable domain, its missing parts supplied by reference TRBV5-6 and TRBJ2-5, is DAGVTQSPTHLIKTRGQQVTLRCSPKSGHDTVSWYQQALGQGPQFIFQYYEEEERQRGNFPDRFSGHQFPNYSSELNVNALLLGDSALYLCASSLVASGRQETQYFGPGTRLLVL.

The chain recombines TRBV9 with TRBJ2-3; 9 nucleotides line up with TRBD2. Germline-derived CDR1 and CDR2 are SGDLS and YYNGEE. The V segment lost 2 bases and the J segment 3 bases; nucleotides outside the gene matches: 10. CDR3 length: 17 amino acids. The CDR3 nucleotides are TGTGCCAGCAGCGTCAACGCTGGAGCGGGGGGTACAGATACGCAGTATTTT. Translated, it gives CASSVNAGAGGTDTQYF.

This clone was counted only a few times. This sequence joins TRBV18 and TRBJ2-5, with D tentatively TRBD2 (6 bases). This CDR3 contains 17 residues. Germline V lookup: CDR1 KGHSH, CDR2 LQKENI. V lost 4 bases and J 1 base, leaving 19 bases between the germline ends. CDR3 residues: CASSQLGSGVGQETQYF. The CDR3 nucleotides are TGTGCCAGCTCACAACTTGGGTCGGGGGTCGGCCAAGAGACCCAGTACTTC.

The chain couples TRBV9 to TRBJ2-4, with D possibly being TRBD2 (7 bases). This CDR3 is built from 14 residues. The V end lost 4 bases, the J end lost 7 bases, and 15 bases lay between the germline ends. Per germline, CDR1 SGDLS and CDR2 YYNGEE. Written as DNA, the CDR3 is TGTGCCAGCAGCACGAGGGGGGGTCAGAACATTCAGTACTTC. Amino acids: CASSTRGGQNIQYF.

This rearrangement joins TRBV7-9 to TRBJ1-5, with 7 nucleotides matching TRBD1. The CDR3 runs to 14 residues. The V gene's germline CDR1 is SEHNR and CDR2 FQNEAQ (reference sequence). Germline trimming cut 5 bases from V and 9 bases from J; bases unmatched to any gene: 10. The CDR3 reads CASSPDRVLWPQHF. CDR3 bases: TGTGCCAGCAGCCCCGACAGGGTGTTGTGGCCCCAGCATTTT.

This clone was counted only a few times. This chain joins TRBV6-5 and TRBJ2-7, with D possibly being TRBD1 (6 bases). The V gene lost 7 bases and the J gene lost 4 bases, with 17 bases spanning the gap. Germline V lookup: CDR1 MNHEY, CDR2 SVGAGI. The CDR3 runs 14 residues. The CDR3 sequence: CASKSSGTTYEQYF. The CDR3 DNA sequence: TGTGCCAGCAAGTCTTCCGGGACAACTTACGAGCAGTACTTC.

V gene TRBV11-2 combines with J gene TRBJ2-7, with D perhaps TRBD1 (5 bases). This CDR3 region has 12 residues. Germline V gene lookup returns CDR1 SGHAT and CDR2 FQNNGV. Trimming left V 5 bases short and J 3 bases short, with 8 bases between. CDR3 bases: TGTGCCAGCAGCCTGGACATCTACGAGCAGTACTTC. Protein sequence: CASSLDIYEQYF. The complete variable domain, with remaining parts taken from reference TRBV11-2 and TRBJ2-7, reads EAGVAQSPRYKIIEKRQSVAFWCNPISGHATLYWYQQILGQGPKLLIQFQNNGVVDDSQLPKDRFSAERLKGVDSTLKIQPAKLEDSAVYLCASSLDIYEQYFGPGTRLTVT.

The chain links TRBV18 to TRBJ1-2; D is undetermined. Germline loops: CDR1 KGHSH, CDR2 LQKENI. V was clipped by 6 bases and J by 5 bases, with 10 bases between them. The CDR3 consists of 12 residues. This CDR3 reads CASSNNIYGYTF. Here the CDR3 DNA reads TGTGCCAGCTCGAATAACATTTATGGCTACACCTTC.

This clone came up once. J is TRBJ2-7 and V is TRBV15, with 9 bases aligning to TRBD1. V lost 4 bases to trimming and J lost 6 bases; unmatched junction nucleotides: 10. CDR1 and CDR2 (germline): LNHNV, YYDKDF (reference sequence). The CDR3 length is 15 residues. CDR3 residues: CATSTSGTGLTEQYF. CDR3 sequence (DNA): TGTGCCACCAGCACTTCCGGGACAGGGTTAACCGAGCAGTACTTC. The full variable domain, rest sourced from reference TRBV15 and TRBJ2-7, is DAMVIQNPRYQVTQFGKPVTLSCSQTLNHNVMYWYQQKSSQAPKLLFHYYDKDFNNEADTPDNFQSRRPNTSFCFLDIRSPGLGDTAMYLCATSTSGTGLTEQYFGPGTRLTVT.

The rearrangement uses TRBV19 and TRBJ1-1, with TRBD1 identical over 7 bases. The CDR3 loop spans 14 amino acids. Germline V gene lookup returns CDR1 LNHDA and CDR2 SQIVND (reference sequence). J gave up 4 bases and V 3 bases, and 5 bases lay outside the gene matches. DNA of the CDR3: TGTGCCAGTAGTATCCAAGGGACAGCCACTGAAGCTTTCTTT. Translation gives CASSIQGTATEAFF.

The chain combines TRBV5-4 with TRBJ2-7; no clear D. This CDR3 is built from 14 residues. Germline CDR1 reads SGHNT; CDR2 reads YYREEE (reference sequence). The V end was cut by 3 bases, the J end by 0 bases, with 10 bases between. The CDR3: CASSSSTYSYEQYF. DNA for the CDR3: TGTGCCAGCAGCTCCTCGACATACTCCTACGAGCAGTACTTC.

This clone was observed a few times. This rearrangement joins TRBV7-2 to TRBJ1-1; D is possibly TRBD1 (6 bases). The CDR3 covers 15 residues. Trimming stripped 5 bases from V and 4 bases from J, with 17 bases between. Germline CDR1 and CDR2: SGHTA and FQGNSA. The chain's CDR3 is CASSPRGGGSTEAFF. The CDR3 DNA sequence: TGTGCCAGCAGCCCCCGGGGGGGCGGGTCCACTGAAGCTTTCTTT.

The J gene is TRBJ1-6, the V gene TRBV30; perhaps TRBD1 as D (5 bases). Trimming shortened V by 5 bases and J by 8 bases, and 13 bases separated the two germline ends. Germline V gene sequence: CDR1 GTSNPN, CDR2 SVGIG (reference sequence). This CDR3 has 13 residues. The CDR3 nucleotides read TGTGCCTGGGACAGAAGAACTGATTCACCCCTCCACTTT. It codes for CAWDRRTDSPLHF.

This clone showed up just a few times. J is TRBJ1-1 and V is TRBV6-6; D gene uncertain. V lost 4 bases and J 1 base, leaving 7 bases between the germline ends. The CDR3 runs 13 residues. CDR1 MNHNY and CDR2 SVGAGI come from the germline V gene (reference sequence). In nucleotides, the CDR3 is TGTGCCAGCAGTTTGTCCGGGAACACTGAAGCTTTCTTT. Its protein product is CASSLSGNTEAFF.

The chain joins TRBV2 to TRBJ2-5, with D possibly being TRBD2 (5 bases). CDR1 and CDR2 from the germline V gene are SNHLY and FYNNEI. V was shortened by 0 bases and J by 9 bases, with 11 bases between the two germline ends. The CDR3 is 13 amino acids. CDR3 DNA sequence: TGTGCCAGCAGTGAAGCGTGGGCGGAGGCCCAGTACTTC. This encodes CASSEAWAEAQYF.

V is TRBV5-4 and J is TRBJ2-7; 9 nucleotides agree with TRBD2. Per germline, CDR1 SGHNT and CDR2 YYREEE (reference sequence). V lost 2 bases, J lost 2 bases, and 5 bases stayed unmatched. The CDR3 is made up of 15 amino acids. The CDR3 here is CASSFDSGGPYEQYF. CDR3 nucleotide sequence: TGTGCCAGCAGCTTCGATAGCGGGGGCCCCTACGAGCAGTACTTC.

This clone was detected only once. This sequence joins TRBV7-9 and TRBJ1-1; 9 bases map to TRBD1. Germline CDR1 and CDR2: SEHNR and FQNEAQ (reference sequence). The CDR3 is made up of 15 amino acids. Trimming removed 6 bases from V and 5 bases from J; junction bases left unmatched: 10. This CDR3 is CASRPRTGVITEAFF. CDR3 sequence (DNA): TGTGCCAGCAGGCCCCGGACAGGGGTAATTACTGAAGCTTTCTTT.

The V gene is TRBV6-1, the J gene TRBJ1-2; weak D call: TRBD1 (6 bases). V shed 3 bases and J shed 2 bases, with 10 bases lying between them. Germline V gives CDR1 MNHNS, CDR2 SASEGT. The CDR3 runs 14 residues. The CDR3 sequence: CASSEGQGNYGYTF. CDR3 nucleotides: TGTGCCAGCAGTGAGGGCCAGGGGAACTATGGCTACACCTTC.